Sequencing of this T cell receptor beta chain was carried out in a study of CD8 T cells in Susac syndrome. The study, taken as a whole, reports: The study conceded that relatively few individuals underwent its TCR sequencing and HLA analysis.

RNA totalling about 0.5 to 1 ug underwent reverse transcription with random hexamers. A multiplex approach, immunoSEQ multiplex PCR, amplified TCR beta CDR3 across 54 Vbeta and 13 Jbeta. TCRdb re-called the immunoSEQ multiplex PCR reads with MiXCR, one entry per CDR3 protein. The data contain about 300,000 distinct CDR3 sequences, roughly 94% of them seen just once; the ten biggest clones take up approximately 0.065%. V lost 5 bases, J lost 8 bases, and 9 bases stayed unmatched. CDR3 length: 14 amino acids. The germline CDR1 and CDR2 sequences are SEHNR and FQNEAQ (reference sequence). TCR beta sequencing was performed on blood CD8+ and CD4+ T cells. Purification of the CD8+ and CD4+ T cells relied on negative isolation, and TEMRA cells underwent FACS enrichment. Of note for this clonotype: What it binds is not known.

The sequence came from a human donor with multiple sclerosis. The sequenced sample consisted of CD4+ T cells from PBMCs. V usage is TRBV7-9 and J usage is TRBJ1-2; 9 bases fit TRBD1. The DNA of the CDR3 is TGTGCCAGCAGCGACGGGACAGGGAGAGAAGGCTACACCTTC. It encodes CASSDGTGREGYTF. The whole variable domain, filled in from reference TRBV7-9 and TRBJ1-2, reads DTGVSQNPRHKITKRGQNVTFRCDPISEHNRLYWYRQTLGQGPEFLTYFQNEAQLEKSRLLSDRFSAERPKGSFSTLEIQRTEQGDSAMYLCASSDGTGREGYTFGSGTRLTVV.